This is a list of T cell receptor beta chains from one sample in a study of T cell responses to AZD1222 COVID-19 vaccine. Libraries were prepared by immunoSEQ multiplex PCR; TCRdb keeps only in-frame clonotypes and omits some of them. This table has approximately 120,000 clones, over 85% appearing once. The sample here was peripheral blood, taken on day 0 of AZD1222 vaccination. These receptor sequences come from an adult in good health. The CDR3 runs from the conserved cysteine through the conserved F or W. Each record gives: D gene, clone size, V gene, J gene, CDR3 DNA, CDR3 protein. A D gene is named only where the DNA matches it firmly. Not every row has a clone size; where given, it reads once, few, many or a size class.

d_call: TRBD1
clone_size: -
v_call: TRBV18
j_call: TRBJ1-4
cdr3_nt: TGTGCCAGCTCAACAGGGGTTGTGTATGAAAAACTGTTTTTT
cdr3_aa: CASSTGVVYEKLFF

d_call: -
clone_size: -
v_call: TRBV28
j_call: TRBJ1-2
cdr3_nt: TGTGCCAGCAGGAAAAGGTTGGGATTTGGAGGCTACACCTTC
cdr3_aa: CASRKRLGFGGYTF

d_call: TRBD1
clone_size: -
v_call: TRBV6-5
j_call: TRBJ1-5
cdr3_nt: TGTGCCAGTAACGGACAGGGGGTAAATCAGCCCCAGCATTTT
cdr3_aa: CASNGQGVNQPQHF

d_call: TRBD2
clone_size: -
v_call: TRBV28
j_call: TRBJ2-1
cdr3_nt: TGTGCCAGCAGTTCCACTAGCGGAGCAGCCTACAATGAGCAGTTCTTC
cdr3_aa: CASSSTSGAAYNEQFF

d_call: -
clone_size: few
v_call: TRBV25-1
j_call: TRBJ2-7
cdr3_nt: TGTGCCAGCGGGACATACACAGGCTCCTACGAGCAGTACTTC
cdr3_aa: CASGTYTGSYEQYF

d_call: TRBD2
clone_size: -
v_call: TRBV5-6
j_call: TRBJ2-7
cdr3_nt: TGTGCCAGCAGCTTGGCCAGGCTAGCGGGAGGCCAACTTACCTACGAGCAGTACTTC
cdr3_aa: CASSLARLAGGQLTYEQYF

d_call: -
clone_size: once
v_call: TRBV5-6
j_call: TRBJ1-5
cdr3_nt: TGTGCCAGCAGCTTGGAGGGAAGAAGTCAGCCCCAGCATTTT
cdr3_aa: CASSLEGRSQPQHF

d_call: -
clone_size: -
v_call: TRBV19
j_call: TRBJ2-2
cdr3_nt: TGTGCCAGTAGTACCAACACCGGGGAGCTGTTTTTT
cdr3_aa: CASSTNTGELFF

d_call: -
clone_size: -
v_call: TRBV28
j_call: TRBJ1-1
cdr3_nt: TGTGCCAGCACCTTACTCCTTCGGGGGAACACTGAAGCTTTCTTT
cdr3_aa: CASTLLLRGNTEAFF

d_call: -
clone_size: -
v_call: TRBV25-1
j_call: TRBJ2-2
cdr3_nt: TGTGCCAGCAGTGATCATATATCGAACACCGGGGAGCTGTTTTTT
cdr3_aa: CASSDHISNTGELFF

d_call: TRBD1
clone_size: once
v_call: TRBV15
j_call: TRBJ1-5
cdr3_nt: TGTGCCACCAGCACTAGGACAGGGGCTGGTGGCAATCAGCCCCAGCATTTT
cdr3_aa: CATSTRTGAGGNQPQHF

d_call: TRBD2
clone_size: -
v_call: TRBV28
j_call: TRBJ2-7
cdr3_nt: TGTGCCAGCAGTGGGGGACTAGTGCCCTACGAGCAGTACTTC
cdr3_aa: CASSGGLVPYEQYF

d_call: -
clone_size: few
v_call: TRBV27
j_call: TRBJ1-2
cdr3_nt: TGTGCCAGCAGCTCGACCGGGGCGATCGGCTACACCTTC
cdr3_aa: CASSSTGAIGYTF

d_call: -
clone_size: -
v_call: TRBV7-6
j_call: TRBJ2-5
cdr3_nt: TGTGCCAGCAGCCCGGAAATTGCGACCCAGTACTTC
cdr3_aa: CASSPEIATQYF

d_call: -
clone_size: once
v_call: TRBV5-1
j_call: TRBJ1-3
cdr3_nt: TGCGCCAGCAGATTCGGAACCCACAACTCTGGAAACACCATATATTTT
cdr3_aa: CASRFGTHNSGNTIYF

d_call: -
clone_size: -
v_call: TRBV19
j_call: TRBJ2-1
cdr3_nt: TGTGCCAGTAGTTTCTCCTCCCCCGGGACCTTCCCCCTTCCCAACAATGAGCAGTTCTTC
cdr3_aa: CASSFSSPGTFPLPNNEQFF

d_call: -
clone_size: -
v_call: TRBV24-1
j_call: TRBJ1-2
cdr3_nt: TGTGCCACCAGTGATTTGAAAGGAAACTATGGCTACACCTTC
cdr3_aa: CATSDLKGNYGYTF

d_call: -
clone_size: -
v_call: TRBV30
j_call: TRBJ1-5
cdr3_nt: TGTGCCTGGAGTGTACAGAACAATCAGCCCCAGCATTTT
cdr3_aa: CAWSVQNNQPQHF

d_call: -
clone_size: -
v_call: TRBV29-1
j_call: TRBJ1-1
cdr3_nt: TGCAGCGTTGAACCCCCACAGGGCATCGGAATGAACACTGAAGCTTTCTTT
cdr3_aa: CSVEPPQGIGMNTEAFF

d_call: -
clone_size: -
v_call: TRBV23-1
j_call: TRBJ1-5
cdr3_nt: TGCGCCAGCAGTCTGTCGGGGGGGGGCAATCAGCCCCAGCATTTT
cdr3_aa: CASSLSGGGNQPQHF

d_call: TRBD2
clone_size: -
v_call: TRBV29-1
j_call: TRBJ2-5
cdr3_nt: TGCAGCGTGTCAACCACTAGCGGGAGCCACTACTTC
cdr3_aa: CSVSTTSGSHYF

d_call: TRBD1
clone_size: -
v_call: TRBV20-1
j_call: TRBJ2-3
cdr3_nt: TGCAGTGCTTATACCGGGACAGGGAAGTATTTT
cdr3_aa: CSAYTGTGKYF

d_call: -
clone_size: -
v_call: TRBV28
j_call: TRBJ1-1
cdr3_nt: TGTGCCAGCATCTGGGCAGGGCCGGACACTGAAGCTTTCTTT
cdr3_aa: CASIWAGPDTEAFF

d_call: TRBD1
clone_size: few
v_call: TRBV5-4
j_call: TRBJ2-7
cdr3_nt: TGTGCCAGCAGCCCGCTGGGACAGGGGGATTCAGGCGAGCAGTACTTC
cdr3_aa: CASSPLGQGDSGEQYF

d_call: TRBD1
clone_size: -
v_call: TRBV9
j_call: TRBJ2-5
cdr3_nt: TGTGCCAGCAGCGTAGTAGGACAGGGAGGAGAGACCCAGTACTTC
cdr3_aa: CASSVVGQGGETQYF

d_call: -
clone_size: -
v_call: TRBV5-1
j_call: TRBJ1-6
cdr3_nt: TGCGCCAGCAGCGGCGCCGGGACGGATAATTCACCCCTCCACTTT
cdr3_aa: CASSGAGTDNSPLHF

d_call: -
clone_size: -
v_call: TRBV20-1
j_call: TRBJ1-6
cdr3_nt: TGCAGTGCTAGTTACGCGAGCTCCTATAATTCACCCCTCCACTTT
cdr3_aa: CSASYASSYNSPLHF

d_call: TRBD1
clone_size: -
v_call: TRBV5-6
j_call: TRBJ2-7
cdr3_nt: TGTGCCAGCAGCTTCGGGACAGGGGGATCTTCCGAGCAGTACTTC
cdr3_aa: CASSFGTGGSSEQYF

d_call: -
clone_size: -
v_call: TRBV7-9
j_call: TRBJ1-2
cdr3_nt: TGTGCCAGCAGCCAGATTCAGGGCTACACCTTC
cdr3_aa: CASSQIQGYTF

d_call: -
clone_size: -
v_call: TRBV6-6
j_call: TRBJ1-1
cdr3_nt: TGTGCCAGCATGCACACACTGAACACTGAAGCTTTCTTT
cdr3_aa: CASMHTLNTEAFF

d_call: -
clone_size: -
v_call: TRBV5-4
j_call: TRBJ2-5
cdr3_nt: TGTGCCAGCAGCTTGGACAGGGGAGGAGAGACCCAGTACTTC
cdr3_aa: CASSLDRGGETQYF

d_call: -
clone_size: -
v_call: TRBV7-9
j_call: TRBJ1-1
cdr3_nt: TGTGCCAGCAGCTTGTTTGGAGACGACGCTTTCTTT
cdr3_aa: CASSLFGDDAFF

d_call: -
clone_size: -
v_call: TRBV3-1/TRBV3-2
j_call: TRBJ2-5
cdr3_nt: TGTGCCAGCAGCCAAAAGTTGGGGCAGGGGGAGACCCAGTACTTC
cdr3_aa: CASSQKLGQGETQYF

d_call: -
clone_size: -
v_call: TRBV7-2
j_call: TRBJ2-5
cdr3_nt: TGTGCCAGCAGCTTAGCTGGGGGTGGCGAGACCCAGTACTTC
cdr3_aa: CASSLAGGGETQYF

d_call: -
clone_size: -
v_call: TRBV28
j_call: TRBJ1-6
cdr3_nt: TGTGCCAGCAGAAACCCCGGGACGGGGGGAACGACACCCCTCCACTTT
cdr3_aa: CASRNPGTGGTTPLHF

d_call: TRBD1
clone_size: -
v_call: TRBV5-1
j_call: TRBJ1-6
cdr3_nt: TGCGCCAGCAGCTATGGACAGGGTGATTCACCCCTCCACTTT
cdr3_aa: CASSYGQGDSPLHF

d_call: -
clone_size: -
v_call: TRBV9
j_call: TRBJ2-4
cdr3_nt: TGTGCCAGCAGCGTAGACGGATCGGCCAAAAACATTCAGTACTTC
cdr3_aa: CASSVDGSAKNIQYF

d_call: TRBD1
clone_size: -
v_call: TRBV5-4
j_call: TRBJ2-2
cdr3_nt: TGTGCCAGCAGCAAAGGGACAGGGGGCTTGGACACCGGGGAGCTGTTTTTT
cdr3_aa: CASSKGTGGLDTGELFF

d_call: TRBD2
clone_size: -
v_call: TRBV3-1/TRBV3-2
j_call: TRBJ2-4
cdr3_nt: TGTGCCAGCAGCCAAGGCTCGCTAGCGGGAGGGACCCTAGCCAAAAACATTCAGTACTTC
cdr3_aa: CASSQGSLAGGTLAKNIQYF

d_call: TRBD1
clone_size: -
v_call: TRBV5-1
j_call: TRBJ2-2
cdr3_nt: TGCGCCAGCAGCGTAGCCGGGACAGGGGGCGGCACCGGGGAGCTGTTTTTT
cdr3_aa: CASSVAGTGGGTGELFF

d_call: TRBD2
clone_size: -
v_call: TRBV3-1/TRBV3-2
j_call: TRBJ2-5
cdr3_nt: TGTGCCAGCAGCCAAGATTTAGCGGGAGGGCGTAGTGAGACCCAGTACTTC
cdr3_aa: CASSQDLAGGRSETQYF

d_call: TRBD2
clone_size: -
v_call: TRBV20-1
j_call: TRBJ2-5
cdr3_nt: TGCAGTGCTAGTAGTGGGACTAGCGGGTTACAAGAGACCCAGTACTTC
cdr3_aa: CSASSGTSGLQETQYF

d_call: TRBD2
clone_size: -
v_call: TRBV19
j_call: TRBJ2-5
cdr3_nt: TGTGCCAGTAGTATGGGGGGGGAGACCCAGTACTTC
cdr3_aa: CASSMGGETQYF

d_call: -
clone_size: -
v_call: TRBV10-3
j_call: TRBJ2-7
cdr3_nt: TGTGCCATCAGTGGTAAGCGGGCCCTCTCCTACGAGCAGTACTTC
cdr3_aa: CAISGKRALSYEQYF

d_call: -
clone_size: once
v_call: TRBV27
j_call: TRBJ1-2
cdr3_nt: TGTGCCAGCAGTTTATCGCAGACATCGGCCGGCTACACCTTC
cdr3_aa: CASSLSQTSAGYTF

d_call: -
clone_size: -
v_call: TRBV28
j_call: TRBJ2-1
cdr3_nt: TGTGCCAGCAGTCAGGGGTCTGAGCAGTTCTTC
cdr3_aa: CASSQGSEQFF

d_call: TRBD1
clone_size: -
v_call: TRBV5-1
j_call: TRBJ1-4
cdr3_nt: TGCGCCAGCCGGGACGGAGGGGGCACCAATGAAAAACTGTTTTTT
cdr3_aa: CASRDGGGTNEKLFF

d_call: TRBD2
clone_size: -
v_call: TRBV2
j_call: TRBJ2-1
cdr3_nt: TGTGCCAGCAGAGCCCAGACTAGCGGGAGCTATGAGCAGTTCTTC
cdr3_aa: CASRAQTSGSYEQFF

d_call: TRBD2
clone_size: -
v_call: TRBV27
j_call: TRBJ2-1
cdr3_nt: TGTGCCAGCCGGTCGGGACTAGCGGGAGACAATGAGCAGTTCTTC
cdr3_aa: CASRSGLAGDNEQFF

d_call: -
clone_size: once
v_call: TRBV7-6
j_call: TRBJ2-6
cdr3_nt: TGTGCCAGCAGCTCTCGGGGGCGTCGTAGTACTGGGGCCAACGTCCTGACTTTC
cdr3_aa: CASSSRGRRSTGANVLTF

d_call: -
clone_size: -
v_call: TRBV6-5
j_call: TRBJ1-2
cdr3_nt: TGTGCCAGCAGTTATTCACGGATCTATGGCTACACCTTC
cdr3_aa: CASSYSRIYGYTF

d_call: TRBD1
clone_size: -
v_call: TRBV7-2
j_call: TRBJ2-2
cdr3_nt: TGTGCCAGCAGCTTAGCCGGGACAGGCGGACCTAACACCGGGGAGCTGTTTTTT
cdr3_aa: CASSLAGTGGPNTGELFF

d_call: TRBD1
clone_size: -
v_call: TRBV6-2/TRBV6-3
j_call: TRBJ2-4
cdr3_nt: TGTGCCAGCAGTTCGGCTCAGGGGGCGAGAGACATTCAGTACTTC
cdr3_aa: CASSSAQGARDIQYF